This T cell receptor beta chain was identified during a study of blood T cells in healthy people across ages. About the study: For every two T cells, template switching captured about one barcoded beta molecule.

The CDR3 extends over 16 amino acids. The junction had 11 bases not matched to a gene; V was cut back by 4 bases and J by 5 bases. The V gene's germline CDR1 is MNHNS and CDR2 SASEGT. Through a sample-barcoded 5' primer and a J-beta primer mix, a second PCR was run for roughly 7 to 12 cycles. TCRdb re-derived calls from the 5' RACE reads in MiXCR, one entry per CDR3 protein. The table records fewer than 1,000,000 distinct CDR3 sequences, about 47% of them present only once. The source of this sequence is an older man in good health. What was sequenced was blood. V is TRBV6-1 and J is TRBJ2-1, with 7 bases that match TRBD2. For the CDR3, the DNA is TGTGCCAGCAGTGGAGAGCGGGGCAGTTTAAACAATGAGCAGTTCTTC. It is translated as CASSGERGSLNNEQFF.